Listed below are T cell receptor beta chains from one sample, sequenced in a study of beta chain features in type 1 diabetes. TCRdb keeps only in-frame clones here, not all; method: immunoSEQ multiplex PCR. The sample comprises 150,000 to 190,000 clones, less than 9.5% of which are singletons, and less than 0.85% rests with the top ten. Sequencing input: central memory CD4+ T cells from blood. Every receptor here comes from a man between 18 and 29 years old in good health. CDR3s include the opening cysteine and the closing phenylalanine or tryptophan. The size entry is marked missing in some rows and otherwise reads once, few, many or a size class.

>.|TRBV7-2
CASSLERVSRTDTQYF
>few|TRBV7-9
CASSKSRVTEQFF
>many|TRBV5-1
CASSLVGGSYNEQFF
>few|TRBV28
CASPRGNEQFF
>few|TRBV11-3
CASSPGQLGGELFF
>many|TRBV7-2
CASSLAPGQYNEQFF
>few|TRBV10-3
CAISEGTGIEEKLFF
>.|TRBV28
CASKIWGDEQYF
>.|TRBV7-9
CASSLMDRDSRGYTF
>few|TRBV19
CASSIQEQETQYF
>.|TRBV5-1
CASKGQGAMNTEAFF
>few|TRBV4-3
CASSQDIGRPTDTQYF
>many|TRBV30
CAWSQDRIQETQYF
>.|TRBV29-1
CSVAPGQTINTEAFF
>many|TRBV14
CASSPRLRDGYTF
>few|TRBV5-8
CASSYGTVFNQPQHF
>few|TRBV6-1
CASKEQGHYEQYF
>few|TRBV19
CASSPNREDTQYF
>few|TRBV4-3
CASSQDLLAGGPNTGELFF
>.|TRBV5-1
CASSFEGVGSGANVLTF
>few|TRBV20-1
CSELRDTEAFF
>many|TRBV18
CASSPGTGGDNEQFF
>.|TRBV4-2
CASSQSRDNNEQFF
>.|TRBV18
CASSPPVENEKLFF
>few|TRBV7-9
CASSLVGSQETQYF
>.|TRBV30
CAWSVYYEQYF
>few|TRBV5-1
CASSFRQGRDTEAFF
>.|TRBV29-1
CSVDGQGSTDTQYF
>many|TRBV7-2
CASSLGLRTDTQYF
>few|TRBV5-6
CASSPQLAGVSTDTQYF
>few|TRBV28
CASRRGLAGAGYF
>few|TRBV5-1
CASSPGDRRNNEQFF
>few|TRBV9
CASSVASGQGHETQYF